This TCR beta chain was retrieved from a study of blood T cells in healthy people across ages. For the second PCR, which ran for about 6 to 11 cycles, a sample-barcoded 5' primer and a J-beta primer mix were used. Using its own MiXCR run on the 5' RACE reads, TCRdb lists one record per CDR3 protein. The table has roughly 1,500,000 distinct CDR3 sequences, about 43% seen once; the top ten hold 7.9%. CDR3 length: 13 residues. Trimming took off 7 bases at V and 3 bases at J, with 11 bases between the two ends. CDR1 and CDR2 from the germline V gene are SGHAT and FQDESV (reference sequence). The sample comprised blood. The receptor's source is a woman under 30 in good health. The chain combines TRBV11-1 with TRBJ2-3; D is uncertain. CDR3 sequence: CASIRDGTDTQYF. The CDR3 bases are TGTGCCAGCATAAGAGACGGAACAGATACGCAGTATTTT.